This record concerns one TCR beta chain sequence. Produced via immunoSEQ multiplex PCR; TCRdb's table is partial and in-frame only. The data contain about 150,000 clones, 86% of them seen just once; the ten biggest clones take up 2.5% to 4%. Trimming took 3 bases from V and 7 from J; bases not matched to a gene: 6. There are 16 residues in the CDR3. CDR1 is LGHNA and CDR2 is YSLEER in the germline V gene. The data belong to a study of blood T cell repertoires in COVID-19. This receptor was obtained from a man between 65 and 80 years old with acute or convalescent COVID-19. The sample comprised peripheral blood. The chain joins TRBV4-3 to TRBJ1-4; TRBD1 agrees at 12 bases. The CDR3, as DNA: TGCGCCAGCAGCCATCGTCCGGGACAGGGGGCTGAAAAACTGTTTTTT. Amino acids: CASSHRPGQGAEKLFF.